The TCR beta chain under discussion was sequenced for a study of control samples from healthy donors and cancer patients. Only in-frame clones appear in the TCRdb table, and some are missing; sequencing was by immunoSEQ multiplex PCR. The table includes 85,000 to 100,000 clones, approximately 95% detected once. Trimming left V 3 bases short and J 2 bases short, with 16 bases between. Germline V lookup: CDR1 SGHNT, CDR2 YYREEE (reference sequence). CDR3 length: 16 residues. The chain employs TRBV5-4 and TRBJ2-3, with D perhaps assigned TRBD1 or TRBD2 (5 bases each). Sequencing was done on a sample of blood. The receptor was derived from a man aged 18 to 30 in good health. Here the CDR3 reads CASSSLGEYYTDTQYF. In DNA, the CDR3 is TGTGCCAGCAGCTCTCTAGGGGAGTACTACACAGATACGCAGTATTTT.